The 13 T cell receptor beta chains in this list originate from one sample, sequenced in a study of tissue T cells after allogeneic stem cell transplantation (dated by TCRdb to 2021 to 2024). Library creation used the immunoSEQ multiplex PCR assay. TCRdb re-hosts the immuneACCESS table, in-frame sequences only. Its copies lack some clones; in the studies checked, an unresolved V gene accounts for under half of them, and the cause for the rest is not known. A total of about 48,000 clones appear in this sample, around 73% of them only once. The top ten constitute 0.7% of the sample. The sequenced material came from sorted cells pooled from one or two spleens. Source of these receptors: a pool of C57BL/6 mice in good health.

Concerning this clone: The listed genes are named as in mouse. The CDR3 goes on 1 residue after the read ends, and that part is filled in from the germline J gene. The chain uses TRBV2 and TRBJ2-1, with 9 bases that match TRBD2. The CDR3 length is 15 residues. The V gene end was trimmed by 5 bases and the J gene end by 1 base; junction bases not matched to a gene: 3. Per the germline V gene, CDR1 is LGHNA and CDR2 is YSYQKL. The CDR3 sequence is CASSAGTGNYAEQFF. The CDR3 DNA, read in part, is TGTGCCAGCAGCGCCGGGACTGGGAACTATGCTGAGCAGTTC.

As for this clone: Gene names are mouse gene names. CDR3 DNA (partial): TGTGCCAGCAACCCGGACTGGGCAAACTATGCTGAGCAGTTC. Translation gives CASNPDWANYAEQF. The full CDR3 protein is CASNPDWANYAEQFF. The chain is built from TRBV13-3 and TRBJ2-1, with 8 bases identical to TRBD2. The missing CDR3 end, 1 residue past where the read stops, is filled in from the germline J gene. The CDR3 sequence is 15 residues long. V lost 6 bases to trimming and J lost 1 base; unmatched junction nucleotides: 6. Germline V gene sequence: CDR1 NNHDY, CDR2 SYVADS.

For this clone: Mouse gene names apply. The read comes to an end 1 residue before the CDR3 does, leaving the germline J gene to fill in the end. This rearrangement joins TRBV1 to TRBJ2-2, with TRBD2 matching over 7 bases. Germline V gene lookup returns CDR1 NSQYPW and CDR2 LRSPGD (reference sequence). With V trimmed by 4 bases and J by 0 bases, 2 bases remained unmatched. The CDR3 is made up of 15 amino acids. This chain's CDR3 is CTCSGTGANTGQLYF. The DNA read from the CDR3 is TGCACCTGCAGTGGGACTGGAGCAAACACCGGGCAGCTCTAC.

About this clone: Mouse names are used for the genes. The DNA ends 1 residue before the CDR3 does, and the rest of the CDR3 is filled in from the germline J gene. This chain joins TRBV13-2 and TRBJ2-7; a weak D match, TRBD2 (5 bases). Germline CDR1 NNHNN, CDR2 SYGAGS (reference sequence). The CDR3 has 12 residues. Trimming took off 2 bases at V and 4 bases at J, with 7 bases between the two ends. Partial CDR3 DNA: TGTGCCAGCGGTGAATGGGGTTATGAACAGTAC. Protein: CASGEWGYEQY. The entire CDR3 protein is CASGEWGYEQYF.

A word on this clone: Genes here carry mouse names. The sequenced fragment ends 1 residue before the CDR3 boundary, so the rest is inferred from the germline J gene. The chain uses TRBV3 and TRBJ2-1; no clear D. CDR1 SNHLY and CDR2 FYNGKV come from the germline V gene (reference sequence). This CDR3 has 11 amino acids. V lost 5 bases to trimming and J lost 6 bases, with 5 bases between them. CDR3 bases read: TGTGCCAGCAGCCCTCTTGCTGAGCAGTTC. Amino acids: CASSPLAEQF. The whole CDR3 sequence reads CASSPLAEQFF.

About this clone itself: Gene names follow the mouse nomenclature. The read ends 1 residue before the CDR3 terminus; that terminus is restored from the germline J gene. The J gene is TRBJ2-3, the V gene TRBV1; D is undetermined. CDR3 length equals 12 residues. In germline, CDR1 is NSQYPW, CDR2 LRSPGD (reference sequence). Trimming left V 3 bases short and J 7 bases short, with 8 bases between. The DNA read from the CDR3 is TGCACCTGCAGTGCTCTACAGAAAACGCTGTAT. Encoded protein: CTCSALQKTLY. The CDR3 reads in full as CTCSALQKTLYF.

With respect to this clone: These gene names are mouse names. Distinct nucleotide sequences in the sample also encode this CDR3. Incomplete CDR3 DNA: TGTGCCAGCTCTCTCGATAATTCCTATAATTCGCCCCTCTAC. Amino acids: CASSLDNSYNSPLY. The entire CDR3 is CASSLDNSYNSPLYF. J is TRBJ1-6 and V is TRBV12-2; no reliable D call. The observed sequence ends 1 residue before the CDR3 terminus, with the missing tail filled in from the germline J gene. TRBJ1-6 is filed as an ORF, its function uncertain. The CDR3 runs to 15 residues. The ends were cut back, 0 bases at V and 0 bases at J, with 5 bases in the middle. Germline lookup yields CDR1 SGHLS and CDR2 HYDKME.

Turning to this clone: Gene names follow the mouse nomenclature. The sequence runs out 1 residue before the end of the CDR3; the remainder is reconstructed from the germline J gene. The chain carries TRBV1 and TRBJ1-4; 10 bases align to TRBD1. The CDR3 length is 16 residues. Germline CDR1 reads NSQYPW; CDR2 reads LRSPGD (reference sequence). Trimming took 3 bases from V and 4 from J; bases not matched to a gene: 5. Incomplete CDR3 DNA: TGCACCTGCAGTGCGCCCGGGACAGGGGACAACGAAAGATTATTT. It encodes CTCSAPGTGDNERLF. The full CDR3 protein is CTCSAPGTGDNERLFF. The full variable domain, its missing parts supplied by reference TRBV1 and TRBJ1-4, is VTLLEQNPRWRLVPRGQAVNLRCILKNSQYPWMSWYQQDLQKQLQWLFTLRSPGDKEVKSLPGADYLATRVTDTELRLQVANMSQGRTLYCTCSAPGTGDNERLFFGHGTKLSVL.

Of note for this clone: All gene names here are mouse names. The part of the CDR3 DNA that was read is TGTGCCAGCAGCTCCTCCCAAGACACCCAGTAC. It codes for CASSSSQDTQY. The CDR3 in its entirety is CASSSSQDTQYF. V usage is TRBV3 and J usage is TRBJ2-5; no clear D. Read coverage stops 1 residue before the CDR3 terminus; the germline J gene supplies the remainder. CDR1 and CDR2 from the germline V gene are SNHLY and FYNGKV (reference sequence). The CDR3 has 12 amino acids. The ends were cut back, 4 bases at V and 2 bases at J, with 4 bases in the middle.

On this clone itself: The gene names given are mouse names. The read gets to within 1 residue of the CDR3 end, and the germline J gene fills in the rest. This rearrangement joins TRBV13-3 to TRBJ2-5, with D perhaps TRBD2 (6 bases). The germline V and J ends were trimmed by 3 bases and 0 bases, with 8 bases remaining between them. Germline CDR1 NNHDY, CDR2 SYVADS. The CDR3 length is 14 residues. CDR3 DNA, as far as it was read: TGTGCCAGCAGTGTACTGGGTAACCAAGACACCCAGTAC. Translating gives CASSVLGNQDTQY. In full, the CDR3 reads CASSVLGNQDTQYF.

As regards this clone: Mouse gene names and germline throughout. The read terminates 1 residue ahead of where the CDR3 ends, so the germline J gene completes it. The same CDR3 also results from other DNA sequences found in this sample. The chain employs TRBV3 and TRBJ1-3; D is uncertain. Per the germline V gene, CDR1 is SNHLY and CDR2 is FYNGKV (reference sequence). V lost 2 bases to trimming and J lost 0 bases, with 5 bases between them. CDR3 length equals 14 residues. The sequenced part of the CDR3 DNA is TGTGCCAGCAGCTTAAGAGATTCTGGAAATACGCTCTAT. It encodes CASSLRDSGNTLY. The entire CDR3 sequence reads CASSLRDSGNTLYF.

About this clone itself: Gene names are mouse gene names. Read coverage stops 1 residue before the CDR3 terminus; the germline J gene supplies the remainder. J is TRBJ2-5 and V is TRBV12-2; TRBD2 matches at 8 bases. Germline V lookup: CDR1 SGHLS, CDR2 HYDKME. Germline trimming cut 2 bases from V and 3 bases from J; bases unmatched to any gene: 3. This CDR3 comprises 14 residues. The CDR3 bases that were read are TGTGCCAGCTCTCCTGGGGGGCTGCAAGACACCCAGTAC. It yields the protein CASSPGGLQDTQY. The full CDR3 reads CASSPGGLQDTQYF. The entire variable domain, with the rest obtained from reference TRBV12-2 and TRBJ2-5, is as follows: NSGVVQSPRYIIKGKGERSILKCIPISGHLSVAWYQQTQGQELKFFIQHYDKMERDKGNLPSRFSVQQFDDYHSEMNMSALELEDSAVYFCASSPGGLQDTQYFGPGTRLLVL.

Details on this clone: Mouse names are used for the genes. The read terminates 1 residue ahead of where the CDR3 ends, so the germline J gene completes it. The rearrangement links TRBV3 to TRBJ2-3; unclear D gene. This CDR3 contains 13 residues. Trimming took off 4 bases at V and 0 bases at J, with 5 bases between the two ends. Germline assignment: CDR1 SNHLY and CDR2 FYNGKV (reference sequence). The DNA read from the CDR3 is TGTGCCAGCAGCTCCAGTAGTGCAGAAACGCTGTAT. It translates to CASSSSSAETLY. The entire CDR3 reads CASSSSSAETLYF. Supplemented by reference TRBV3 and TRBJ2-3, the full variable domain reads GPKVLQIPSHQIIDMGQMVTLNCDPVSNHLYFYWYKQILGQQMEFLVNFYNGKVMEKSKLFKDQFSVERPDGSYFTLKIQPTALEDSAVYFCASSSSSAETLYFGSGTRLTVL.